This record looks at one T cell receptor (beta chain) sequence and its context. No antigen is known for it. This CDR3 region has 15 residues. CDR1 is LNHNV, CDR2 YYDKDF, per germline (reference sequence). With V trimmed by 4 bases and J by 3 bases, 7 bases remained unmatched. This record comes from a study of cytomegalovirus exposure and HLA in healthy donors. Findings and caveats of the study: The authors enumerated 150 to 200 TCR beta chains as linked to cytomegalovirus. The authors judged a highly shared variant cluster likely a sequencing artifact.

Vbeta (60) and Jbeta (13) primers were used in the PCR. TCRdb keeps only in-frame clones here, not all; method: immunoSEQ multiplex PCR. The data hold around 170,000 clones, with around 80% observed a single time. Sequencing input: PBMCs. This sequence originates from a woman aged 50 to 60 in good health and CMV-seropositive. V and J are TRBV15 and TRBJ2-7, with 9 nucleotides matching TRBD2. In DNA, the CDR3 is TGTGCCACCAGCACCCGACTAGCGGACGGCTACGAGCAGTACTTC. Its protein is CATSTRLADGYEQYF.